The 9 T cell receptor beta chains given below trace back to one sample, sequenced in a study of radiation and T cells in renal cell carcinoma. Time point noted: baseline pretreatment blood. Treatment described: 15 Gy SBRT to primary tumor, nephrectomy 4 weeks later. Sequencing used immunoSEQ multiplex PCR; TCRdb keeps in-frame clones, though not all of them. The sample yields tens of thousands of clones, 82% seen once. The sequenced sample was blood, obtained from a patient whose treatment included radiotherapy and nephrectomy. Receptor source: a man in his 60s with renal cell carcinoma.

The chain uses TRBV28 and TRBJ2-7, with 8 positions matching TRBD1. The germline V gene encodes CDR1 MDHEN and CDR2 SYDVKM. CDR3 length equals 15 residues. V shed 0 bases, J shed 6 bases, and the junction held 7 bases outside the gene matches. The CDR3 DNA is TGTGCCAGCAGTTTATGGTTCAGGGGGCGACGCGAGCAGTACTTC. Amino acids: CASSLWFRGRREQYF.

In nucleotides, the CDR3 is TGTGCCAGCAGCTTGGACAGGCACTACGAGCAGTACTTC. This encodes CASSLDRHYEQYF. The rearrangement links TRBV5-4 to TRBJ2-7, with a weak D call TRBD1 (5 bases). Trimming took off 0 bases at V and 3 bases at J, with 7 bases between the two ends. The germline V gene has CDR1 SGHNT and CDR2 YYREEE (reference sequence). The CDR3 consists of 13 residues.

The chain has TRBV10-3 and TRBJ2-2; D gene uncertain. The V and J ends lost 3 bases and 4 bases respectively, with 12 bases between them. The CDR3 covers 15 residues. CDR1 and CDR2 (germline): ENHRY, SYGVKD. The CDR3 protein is CAISDKDQTTGELFF. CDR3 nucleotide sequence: TGTGCCATCAGTGATAAGGACCAGACCACCGGGGAGCTGTTTTTT.

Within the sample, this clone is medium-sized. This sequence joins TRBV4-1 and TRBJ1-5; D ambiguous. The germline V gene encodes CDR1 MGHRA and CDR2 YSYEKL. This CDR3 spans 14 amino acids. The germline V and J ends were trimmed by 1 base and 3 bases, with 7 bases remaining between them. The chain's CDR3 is CASSQGATNQPQHF. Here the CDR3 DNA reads TGCGCCAGCAGCCAAGGGGCAACCAATCAGCCCCAGCATTTT.

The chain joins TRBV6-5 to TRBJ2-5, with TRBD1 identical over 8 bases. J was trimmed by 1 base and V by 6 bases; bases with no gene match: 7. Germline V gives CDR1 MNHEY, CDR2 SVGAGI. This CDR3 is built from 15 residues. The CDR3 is CASRVRTGSQETQYF. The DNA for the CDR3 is TGTGCCAGCAGGGTTCGGACAGGGAGCCAAGAGACCCAGTACTTC.

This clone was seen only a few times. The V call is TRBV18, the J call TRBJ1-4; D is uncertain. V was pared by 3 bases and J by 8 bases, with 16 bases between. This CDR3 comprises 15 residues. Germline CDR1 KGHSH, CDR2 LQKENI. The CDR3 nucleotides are TGTGCCAGCTCACCCCCGGGCGGCCCCAAGGAAAAACTGTTTTTT. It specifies CASSPPGGPKEKLFF.

CDR3 residues: CASSSGVYEQYF. The CDR3 DNA sequence: TGTGCCAGCAGCTCCGGCGTCTACGAGCAGTACTTC. The chain links TRBV7-9 to TRBJ2-7; no clear D gene. V dropped 4 bases and J dropped 3 bases, with 7 bases sitting between them. In germline, CDR1 is SEHNR, CDR2 FQNEAQ (reference sequence). The CDR3 loop spans 12 amino acids. Using reference TRBV7-9 and TRBJ2-7 for the parts outside the CDR3, the full variable domain is DTGVSQNPRHKITKRGQNVTFRCDPISEHNRLYWYRQTLGQGPEFLTYFQNEAQLEKSRLLSDRFSAERPKGSFSTLEIQRTEQGDSAMYLCASSSGVYEQYFGPGTRLTVT.

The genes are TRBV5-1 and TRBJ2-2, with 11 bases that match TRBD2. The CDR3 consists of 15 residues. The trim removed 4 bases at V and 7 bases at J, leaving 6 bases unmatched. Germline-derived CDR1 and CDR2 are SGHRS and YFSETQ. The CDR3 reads CASSRTSGSVGELFF. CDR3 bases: TGCGCCAGCAGCAGAACTAGCGGGAGTGTCGGGGAGCTGTTTTTT.

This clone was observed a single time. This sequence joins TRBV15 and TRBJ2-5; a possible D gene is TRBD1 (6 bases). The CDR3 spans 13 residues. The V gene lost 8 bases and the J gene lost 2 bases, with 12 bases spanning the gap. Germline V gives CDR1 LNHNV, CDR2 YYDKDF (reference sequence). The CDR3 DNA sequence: TGTGCCACCGGGACAAGGATACAAGAGACCCAGTACTTC. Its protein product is CATGTRIQETQYF. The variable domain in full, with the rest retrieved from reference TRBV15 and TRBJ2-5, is DAMVIQNPRYQVTQFGKPVTLSCSQTLNHNVMYWYQQKSSQAPKLLFHYYDKDFNNEADTPDNFQSRRPNTSFCFLDIRSPGLGDTAMYLCATGTRIQETQYFGPGTRLLVL.